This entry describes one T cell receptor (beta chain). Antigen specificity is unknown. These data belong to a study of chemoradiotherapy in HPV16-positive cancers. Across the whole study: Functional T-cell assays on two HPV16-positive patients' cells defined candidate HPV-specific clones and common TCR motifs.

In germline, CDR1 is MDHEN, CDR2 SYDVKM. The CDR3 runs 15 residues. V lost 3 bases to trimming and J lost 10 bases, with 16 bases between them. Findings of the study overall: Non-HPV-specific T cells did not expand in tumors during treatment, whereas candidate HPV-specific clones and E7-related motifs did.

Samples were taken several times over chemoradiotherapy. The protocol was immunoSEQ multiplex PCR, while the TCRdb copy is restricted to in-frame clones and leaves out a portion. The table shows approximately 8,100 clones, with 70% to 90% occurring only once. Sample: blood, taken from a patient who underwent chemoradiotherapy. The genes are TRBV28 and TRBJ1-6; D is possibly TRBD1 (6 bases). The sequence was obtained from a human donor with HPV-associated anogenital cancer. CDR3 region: CASSFSRGARSPLHF. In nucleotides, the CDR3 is TGTGCCAGCAGTTTTAGTCGGGGGGCGAGGTCACCCCTCCACTTT. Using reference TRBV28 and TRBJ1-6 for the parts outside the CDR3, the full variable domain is DVKVTQSSRYLVKRTGEKVFLECVQDMDHENMFWYRQDPGLGLRLIYFSYDVKMKEKGDIPEGYSVSREKKERFSLILESASTNQTSMYLCASSFSRGARSPLHFGNGTRLTVT.